A selection of T cell receptor beta chains follows, all from one sample in a study of memory CD4+ T cells and cytomegalovirus serostatus. TCRdb's copy holds only in-frame clones and misses some; the assay was immunoSEQ multiplex PCR. Found here are 50,000 to 70,000 clones, 70% to 85% of them singletons; the top ten hold about 0.86%. The specimen sequenced was memory CD4+ T cells from blood. All receptors come from an adult in good health and CMV-seronegative. The CDR3 runs from the conserved cysteine through the conserved F or W. D genes are given only for firm matches. Where a row states a size, it is once, few, many or the class of an expanded clone; other rows omit it.

clone size | D gene | J gene | V gene | CDR3 protein
. | . | TRBJ1-5 | TRBV28 | CASSLWGNQPQHF
. | . | TRBJ1-1 | TRBV18 | CASSTDRNTEAFF
. | TRBD2 | TRBJ2-4 | TRBV2 | CASSDRTSGGTLAKNIQYF
. | . | TRBJ2-1 | TRBV4-1 | CASSRDNEQFF
. | . | TRBJ1-6 | TRBV27 | CASSLRRESPLHF
. | . | TRBJ1-4 | TRBV2 | CASSDPGANEKLFF
. | . | TRBJ2-1 | TRBV5-6 | CASAGRGAYNEQFF
. | . | TRBJ1-4 | TRBV15 | CATSREGVINEKLFF
. | TRBD1 | TRBJ2-3 | TRBV2 | CASTSQGDTQYF
. | TRBD2 | TRBJ2-1 | TRBV27 | CASSLSGTSVVEQFF
once | . | TRBJ2-2 | TRBV5-5 | CASSLGQDNTGELFF
. | TRBD1 | TRBJ2-7 | TRBV5-1 | CASSPSGTGAYEQYF